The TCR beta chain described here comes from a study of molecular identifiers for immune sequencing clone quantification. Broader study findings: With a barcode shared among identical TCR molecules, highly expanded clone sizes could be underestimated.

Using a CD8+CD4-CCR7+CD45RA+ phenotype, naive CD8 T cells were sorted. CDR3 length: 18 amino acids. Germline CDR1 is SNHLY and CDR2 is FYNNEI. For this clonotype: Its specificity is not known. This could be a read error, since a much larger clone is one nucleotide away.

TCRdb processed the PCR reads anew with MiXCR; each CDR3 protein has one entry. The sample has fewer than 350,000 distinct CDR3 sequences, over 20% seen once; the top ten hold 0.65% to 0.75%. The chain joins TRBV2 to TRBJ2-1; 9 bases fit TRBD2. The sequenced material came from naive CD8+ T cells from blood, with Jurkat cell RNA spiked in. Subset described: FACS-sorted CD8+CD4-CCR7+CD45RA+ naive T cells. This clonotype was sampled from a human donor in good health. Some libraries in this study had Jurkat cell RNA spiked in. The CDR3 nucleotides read TGTGCCAGGACCACTGCGCTCGGGGCTAGCGGGGCCTACAATGCGCAGTTCTTC. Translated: CARTTALGASGAYNAQFF. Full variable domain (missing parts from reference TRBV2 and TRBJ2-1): EPEVTQTPSHQVTQMGQEVILRCVPISNHLYFYWYRQILGQKVEFLVSFYNNEISEKSEIFDDQFSVERPDGSNFTLKIRSTKLEDSAMYFCARTTALGASGAYNAQFFGPGTRLTVL.